A single T cell receptor beta chain is shown here with its context. Its antigen is unidentified. This sample is part of a study of cytomegalovirus exposure and HLA in healthy donors. Here immunoSEQ multiplex PCR was the method, and the copy in TCRdb shows in-frame clones only, minus some. This sample has about 250,000 clones, with roughly nine tenths found just once. General study results and limits: A list of more than 150 TCR beta chains associated with cytomegalovirus was given. Cytomegalovirus status, reportedly, was diagnosed with high specificity and sensitivity by the classifier.

The clonotype comes from a man younger than 35 in good health and CMV-seropositive. The specimen was PBMCs.

CDR3 region: CASSQDLVSYEQYF. CDR3 bases: TGTGCCAGCAGCCAAGATTTGGTCAGCTACGAGCAGTACTTC. This chain links TRBV4-2 with TRBJ2-7; D remains ambiguous. Germline loops: CDR1 LGHNA, CDR2 YNFKEQ. Trimming cost V 0 bases and J 3 bases, with 9 bases left between them. The CDR3 length is 14 residues.